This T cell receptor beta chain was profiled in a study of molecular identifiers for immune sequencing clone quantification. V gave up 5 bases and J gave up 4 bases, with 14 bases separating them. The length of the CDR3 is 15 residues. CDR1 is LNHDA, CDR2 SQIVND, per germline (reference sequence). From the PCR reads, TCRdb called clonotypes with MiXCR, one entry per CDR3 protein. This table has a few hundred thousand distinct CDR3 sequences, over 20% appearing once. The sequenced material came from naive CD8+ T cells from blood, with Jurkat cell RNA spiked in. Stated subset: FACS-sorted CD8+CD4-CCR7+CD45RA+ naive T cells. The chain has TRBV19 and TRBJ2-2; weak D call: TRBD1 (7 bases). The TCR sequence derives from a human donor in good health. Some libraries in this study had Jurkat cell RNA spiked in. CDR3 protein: CASSSGGRGTGELFF. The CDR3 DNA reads TGTGCCAGTAGTTCAGGGGGGCGAGGCACCGGGGAGCTGTTTTTT.